Shown below are 3 T cell receptor beta chains from a single sample sequenced in a study of OX40 agonist ivuxolimab in advanced cancers. Measured with immunoSEQ multiplex PCR; TCRdb has only the in-frame clones, and not every one. The data show 55,000 to 80,000 clones, around 80% seen once. The sequencing used CD4+ or CD8+ T cells sorted from blood, collected in a trial of the OX40 agonist ivuxolimab. The receptors were sampled from an adult with an advanced solid tumor such as melanoma, head and neck, liver or kidney cancer.

This rearrangement joins TRBV18 to TRBJ1-6; D remains ambiguous. This CDR3 spans 15 amino acids. Trimming took 4 bases from V and 6 from J, leaving 13 bases between them. CDR1 is KGHSH, CDR2 LQKENI, per germline. CDR3 residues: CASSRDNPPNSPLHF. In nucleotides, the CDR3 is TGTGCCAGCTCACGCGACAACCCGCCTAATTCACCCCTCCACTTT.

J is TRBJ2-1 and V is TRBV5-4, with D tentatively TRBD2 (5 bases). Trimming shortened V by 4 bases and J by 4 bases, and 9 bases separated the two germline ends. The germline gives CDR1 SGHNT, CDR2 YYREEE (reference sequence). This CDR3 spans 13 amino acids. As DNA, the CDR3 is TGTGCCAGCAGCGGGGAGTCGTACAATGAGCAGTTCTTC. Translating it yields CASSGESYNEQFF.

The chain carries TRBV10-1 and TRBJ2-2, with a tentative D call TRBD1 (6 bases). Trimming shortened V by 3 bases and J by 4 bases, and 12 bases separated the two germline ends. In germline, CDR1 is WNHNN, CDR2 SYGVQD (reference sequence). The CDR3 contains 15 residues. CDR3 nucleotides: TGCGCCAGCAGTGACTTGGGGGCCGGCACCGGGGAGCTGTTTTTT. Residues: CASSDLGAGTGELFF.